Below are 26 T cell receptor beta chains sequenced from a single sample in a study of blood T cell repertoires in COVID-19. Sequencing used immunoSEQ multiplex PCR; TCRdb keeps in-frame clones, though not all of them. This sample has some 240,000 clones, with around 80% found just once. Sequencing input: peripheral blood. These TCRs come from a middle-aged woman who had recovered from COVID-19.

V is TRBV19 and J is TRBJ2-7; TRBD1 might be the D (6 bases). The germline CDR1 and CDR2 sequences are LNHDA and SQIVND (reference sequence). V was clipped by 7 bases and J by 1 base, with 14 bases between them. The CDR3 spans 14 residues. The CDR3 coding sequence is TGTGCCAGTAAGGACAGACCCCAATCCTACGAGCAGTACTTC. Amino acids: CASKDRPQSYEQYF.

V is TRBV21-1 and J is TRBJ2-3; no DNA check was done on the table's D call, TRBD2. TRBV21-1 is assigned pseudogene status. The CDR3 sequence is 14 residues long. The CDR3 nucleotides read TGTGCCAGCAGCAAAGGGGAGGGCACAGATACGCAGTATTTT. Encoded protein: CASSKGEGTDTQYF.

This chain links TRBV13 with TRBJ2-7; D is perhaps TRBD1 (6 bases). CDR1 and CDR2 from the germline V gene are PRHDT and FYEKMQ (reference sequence). The ends were cut back, 5 bases at V and 3 bases at J, with 11 bases in the middle. This CDR3 has 13 residues. The CDR3 DNA reads TGTGCCAGCAGCAGACAGGAGATCTACGAGCAGTACTTC. Translation: CASSRQEIYEQYF.

This clone was detected a few times. The V call is TRBV9, the J call TRBJ2-7; D is perhaps TRBD1 (5 bases). V lost 0 bases, J lost 6 bases, and 13 bases lay in between. The length of the CDR3 is 14 residues. Germline CDR1 SGDLS, CDR2 YYNGEE. CDR3 bases: TGTGCCAGCAGCGTAGGCCAGGGTTCCCTCGAGCAGTACTTC. Its protein product is CASSVGQGSLEQYF.

The CDR3 sequence is CASSDPQGYGYTF. CDR3 in DNA: TGTGCCAGCAGTGATCCACAGGGGTATGGCTACACCTTC. The chain recombines TRBV25-1 with TRBJ1-2; 7 nucleotides line up with TRBD1. The junction had 3 bases not matched to a gene; V was cut back by 3 bases and J by 5 bases. Germline V gene data show CDR1 as MGHDK and CDR2 as SYGVNS. The CDR3 covers 13 residues.

DNA for the CDR3: TGTGCCAGCAGCTTAACTGGGGCTTTAGGTGGCAATCAGCCCCAGCATTTT. Amino acids: CASSLTGALGGNQPQHF. J is TRBJ1-5 and V is TRBV5-5; TRBD1 might be the D (5 bases). Germline V gives CDR1 SGHKS, CDR2 YYEKEE (reference sequence). The CDR3 runs to 17 residues. V was cut by 2 bases and J by 2 bases, with 17 bases left in between.

The chain combines TRBV6-5 with TRBJ2-7, with 9 positions matching TRBD1. The CDR3 is 15 residues long. V shed 6 bases, J shed 3 bases, and the junction held 9 bases outside the gene matches. Germline CDR1 and CDR2: MNHEY and SVGAGI. This CDR3 is CASSHTGQGLYEQYF. The CDR3, as DNA: TGTGCCAGCAGCCATACGGGACAGGGACTCTACGAGCAGTACTTC.

The V and J genes are TRBV11-2 and TRBJ1-2, with D tentatively TRBD1 (6 bases). CDR3 length: 13 amino acids. CDR1 and CDR2 from the germline V gene are SGHAT and FQNNGV. Between the trimmed V and J ends, which lost 5 bases and 6 bases, there was a span of 13 bases. The CDR3 DNA reads TGTGCCAGCAGCGCCGTACAGGGCCATGGCTACACCTTC. It yields the protein CASSAVQGHGYTF.

This chain uses TRBV3-1 (or the pseudogene TRBV3-2) with TRBJ1-5; D is unclear. V lost 4 bases to trimming and J lost 0 bases, with 13 bases between them. The CDR3 loop spans 16 amino acids. Germline V gene sequence: CDR1 LGHDT, CDR2 YNNKEL (reference sequence). CDR3 in DNA: TGTGCCAGCAGCCCGTCTGGCGGGGATAGCAATCAGCCCCAGCATTTT. Translated, it gives CASSPSGGDSNQPQHF.

The chain has TRBV29-1 and TRBJ1-1, with D hard to call. From germline, CDR1 is SQVTM and CDR2 ANQGSEA. V gave up 0 bases and J gave up 5 bases, with 16 bases separating them. The CDR3 contains 15 residues. CDR3 loop: CSVEDVWRDGTEAFF. The CDR3 DNA sequence: TGCAGCGTTGAAGATGTTTGGAGAGATGGGACTGAAGCTTTCTTT.

This chain uses TRBV28 with TRBJ2-1, with D perhaps matching TRBD1 (6 bases). CDR1 MDHEN and CDR2 SYDVKM come from the germline V gene. The CDR3 is 14 residues long. V was clipped by 5 bases and J by 4 bases, with 12 bases between them. The DNA for the CDR3 is TGTGCCAGCAGTGAAACCAGGGGATACAATGAGCAGTTCTTC. It translates to CASSETRGYNEQFF.

The chain links TRBV5-1 to TRBJ1-6; 8 bases are shared with TRBD1. The CDR3 has 13 amino acids. Germline trimming cut 3 bases from V and 16 bases from J; bases unmatched to any gene: 9. CDR1 is SGHRS and CDR2 is YFSETQ in the germline V gene. As DNA, the CDR3 is TGCGCCAGCAGCTCGACCGACAGGGGCCCACTCCACTTT. Amino acid sequence: CASSSTDRGPLHF.

This clone appeared once. The V gene is TRBV7-3, the J gene TRBJ2-1, with D possibly being TRBD2 (6 bases). Per germline, CDR1 SGHTA and CDR2 FQGTGA. With 3 bases removed from V and 0 bases from J, the gap between germline ends came to 15 bases. The CDR3 is made up of 17 amino acids. The CDR3 DNA reads TGTGCCAGCAGCTTCTACGCTAGCGTCAACTCCTACAATGAGCAGTTCTTC. As protein: CASSFYASVNSYNEQFF.

V gene TRBV25-1 combines with J gene TRBJ1-4; 10 positions agree with TRBD1. This CDR3 spans 14 amino acids. Trimming removed 3 bases from V and 11 bases from J; junction bases left unmatched: 6. CDR1 is MGHDK, CDR2 SYGVNS, per germline. The CDR3 loop is CASSDTTGGGKLFF. DNA for the CDR3: TGTGCCAGCAGTGATACGACAGGGGGCGGGAAACTGTTTTTT.

V is TRBV7-2 and J is TRBJ2-7, with 10 bases that match TRBD2. The CDR3 length is 18 residues. J gave up 2 bases and V 1 base, and 11 bases lay outside the gene matches. CDR1 and CDR2 from the germline V gene are SGHTA and FQGNSA. Here the CDR3 reads CASSLVVSGGSDTYEQYF. CDR3 bases: TGTGCCAGCAGCTTAGTAGTTAGCGGGGGGAGTGACACCTACGAGCAGTACTTC.

This chain joins TRBV5-4 and TRBJ2-3; 11 bases fit TRBD2. V was pared by 0 bases and J by 3 bases, with 3 bases of the junction left unmatched. CDR3 length: 16 residues. The germline gives CDR1 SGHNT, CDR2 YYREEE (reference sequence). CDR3 amino acids: CASSLVLAGGTDTQYF. The CDR3, as DNA: TGTGCCAGCAGCTTGGTTCTAGCGGGGGGAACAGATACGCAGTATTTT. Filled out from reference TRBV5-4 and TRBJ2-3, the complete variable domain reads ETGVTQSPTHLIKTRGQQVTLRCSSQSGHNTVSWYQQALGQGPQFIFQYYREEENGRGNFPPRFSGLQFPNYSSELNVNALELDDSALYLCASSLVLAGGTDTQYFGPGTRLTVL.

The chain uses TRBV7-2 and TRBJ2-5; 10 bases map to TRBD2. There are 15 residues in the CDR3. V trimming: 1 base; J trimming: 5 bases; junction bases outside the gene matches: 4. Germline V lookup: CDR1 SGHTA, CDR2 FQGNSA. The CDR3 spells CASSLVLAGFETQYF. CDR3 nucleotide sequence: TGTGCCAGCAGCTTAGTACTAGCGGGGTTCGAGACCCAGTACTTC.

The count of this clone is one. This sample also contains other DNA sequences that code for the same CDR3. The chain carries TRBV12-3 or TRBV12-4 and TRBJ1-1; a possible D gene is TRBD1 (5 bases). CDR3 length: 13 amino acids. The V and J ends lost 6 bases and 3 bases respectively, with 11 bases between them. The CDR3 DNA sequence: TGTGCCAGCAGCCTGGGACTCGACACTGAAGCTTTCTTT. Amino acids: CASSLGLDTEAFF.

V and J are TRBV19 and TRBJ2-3; 7 bases align to TRBD2. CDR1 is LNHDA, CDR2 SQIVND, per germline (reference sequence). The V gene end was trimmed by 6 bases and the J gene end by 0 bases; junction bases not matched to a gene: 12. The CDR3 runs to 17 residues. The CDR3 sequence: CASSLGGGEPSTDTQYF. The CDR3 bases are TGTGCCAGTAGCCTGGGCGGGGGTGAACCTAGCACAGATACGCAGTATTTT.

This clone showed up just a few times. CDR3 DNA sequence: TGTGCCAGCAGCTCATCCTGGGAAAGGAGGGCCTACGAGCAGTACTTC. This encodes CASSSSWERRAYEQYF. The V gene is TRBV11-3, the J gene TRBJ2-7; tentative D call: TRBD2 (6 bases). The ends were cut back, 4 bases at V and 2 bases at J, with 18 bases in the middle. From germline, CDR1 is SGHNT and CDR2 YENEEA. The CDR3 has 16 amino acids.

The genes are TRBV7-9 and TRBJ2-7, with TRBD1 identical over 7 bases. V dropped 4 bases and J dropped 5; count of bases not matched to a gene: 8. Germline V gene data show CDR1 as SEHNR and CDR2 as FQNEAQ (reference sequence). This CDR3 contains 14 residues. Written as DNA, the CDR3 is TGTGCCAGCAGCTCCCGACAGGGTTCAGACGAGCAGTACTTC. It yields the protein CASSSRQGSDEQYF.

This clone was detected only a few times. The chain is built from TRBV6-5 and TRBJ2-1; unclear D gene. Per germline, CDR1 MNHEY and CDR2 SVGAGI. This CDR3 is 14 amino acids long. With 5 bases removed from V and 4 bases from J, the gap between germline ends came to 12 bases. As DNA, the CDR3 is TGTGCCAGCAGTCCCAGGATCAGTTACAATGAGCAGTTCTTC. Its protein product is CASSPRISYNEQFF.

The count of this clone is one. V gene TRBV18 combines with J gene TRBJ2-7; 7 nucleotides match TRBD1. The CDR3 is 14 residues long. The J segment lost 1 base and the V segment lost 3 bases, leaving 3 bases of the junction unmatched. Germline V gene sequence: CDR1 KGHSH, CDR2 LQKENI. The CDR3 reads CASSPQGQSYEQYF. In DNA form, the CDR3 reads TGTGCCAGCTCACCTCAGGGACAGTCCTACGAGCAGTACTTC.

The genes are TRBV11-3 and TRBJ1-4; D is perhaps TRBD1 (6 bases). The CDR3 sequence is 14 residues long. V was pared by 5 bases and J by 4 bases, with 11 bases between. Germline V gene data show CDR1 as SGHNT and CDR2 as YENEEA. This CDR3 is CASSPQGLNEKLFF. The CDR3 nucleotides read TGTGCCAGCAGCCCTCAGGGGCTTAATGAAAAACTGTTTTTT.

In its sample, this clone was seen many times. The chain has TRBV27 and TRBJ2-7, with D possibly TRBD2 on 6 matching bases. This CDR3 is built from 15 residues. Germline values: CDR1 MNHEY, CDR2 SMNVEV (reference sequence). Between the trimmed V and J ends, which lost 4 bases and 0 bases, there was a span of 13 bases. The CDR3, as DNA: TGTGCCAGCAGTTATACCGGGGGAAGCTCCTACGAGCAGTACTTC. This translates into CASSYTGGSSYEQYF.

This clone was counted a single time. The chain has TRBV7-2 and TRBJ2-7; a weak D match, TRBD2 (6 bases). CDR3 length: 15 amino acids. The ends were cut back, 6 bases at V and 4 bases at J, with 19 bases in the middle. Looked up from germline, CDR1 is SGHTA and CDR2 is FQGNSA. This chain's CDR3 is CASSSHRDFQYEQYF. The CDR3 nucleotides are TGTGCCAGCAGTTCCCACCGGGACTTCCAATACGAGCAGTACTTC.